This T cell receptor beta chain was sequenced during a study of T cell repertoires in cytomegalovirus infection. About the research overall: TCR beta signatures that were public indicated CMV infection and matching HLA type.

Whole-study findings and limits: HLA-C-restricted CMV-specific TCR beta clonotypes prevailed in the ex vivo response. Using cumulative public TCR beta family frequency, the authors identified those who carried CMV together with the relevant HLA.

The germline V gene encodes CDR1 MDHEN and CDR2 SYDVKM. The germline V and J ends were trimmed by 4 bases and 1 base, with 11 bases remaining between them. The CDR3 has 16 amino acids. Comments on this clonotype: The antigen remains undetermined.

TCRdb reprocessed the reads with MiXCR, giving one entry per CDR3 protein. This repertoire shows over 300,000 distinct CDR3 sequences, around a sixth found once; its top ten account for about 11%. The TCR originated in a human donor in good health (CMV status not recorded). Some clones in this sample may be carry-over from other donors' samples. This rearrangement joins TRBV28 to TRBJ1-6; D unclear. Sequencing input: PBMCs. As DNA, the CDR3 is TGTGCCAGCAGTTCCGAGGGTGTATCCTATAATTCACCCCTCCACTTT. It specifies CASSSEGVSYNSPLHF.